The 24 T cell receptor beta chains below all came from one sample that was sequenced in a study of CD8 T cell repertoires and HIV-1 epitope variants (dated by TCRdb to about 2020). Libraries came from the immunoSEQ multiplex PCR assay. The source is immuneACCESS, and TCRdb retained only in-frame sequences with V and J called. Part of the clones is not carried over; for the studies checked, unresolved V genes explain less than half of this, and the remainder is unexplained. The table for this sample lists around 3,300 clones; about two thirds of them were counted only once. The top ten hold about 42% of the sample. Their antigens remain unidentified. Sequencing input: cultured CD8+ T cells derived from PBMCs. The receptors stem from a male donor with HIV.

This clone was counted between two and nine times. V and J are TRBV30 and TRBJ1-1; 7 bases line up with TRBD1. CDR1 GTSNPN and CDR2 SVGIG come from the germline V gene (reference sequence). Trimming removed 5 bases from V and 1 base from J; junction bases left unmatched: 10. The CDR3 has 15 residues. CDR3 in DNA: TGTGCCTGGGCAAGATACGACAGGGCGAACACTGAAGCTTTCTTT. Residues: CAWARYDRANTEAFF.

This clone turned up a few times. The genes are TRBV19 and TRBJ2-7, with D perhaps given as TRBD1 or TRBD2 (5 bases each). The CDR3 spans 14 residues. In germline, CDR1 is LNHDA, CDR2 SQIVND (reference sequence). The V and J ends lost 4 bases and 3 bases respectively, with 13 bases between them. CDR3 loop: CASSTGTTYYEQYF. DNA for the CDR3: TGTGCCAGTAGTACAGGGACCACCTACTACGAGCAGTACTTC.

CDR3 coding DNA: TGTGCCAGCAGCTTAGTACAAGGGGATCAGCCCCAGCATTTT. It translates to CASSLVQGDQPQHF. This chain uses TRBV7-9 with TRBJ1-5; D possibly corresponds to TRBD1 (5 bases). Germline V gene lookup returns CDR1 SEHNR and CDR2 FQNEAQ (reference sequence). The CDR3 contains 14 residues. The V end lost 1 base, the J end lost 5 bases, and 9 bases lay between the germline ends.

The genes are TRBV10-2 and TRBJ2-7; 11 positions match TRBD2. V was clipped by 0 bases and J by 4 bases; unmatched bases: 8. CDR3 size: 17 residues. CDR1 WSHSY and CDR2 SAAADI come from the germline V gene. CDR3 amino acids: CASSESLAGAGVYEQYF. In nucleotides, the CDR3 is TGCGCCAGCAGTGAGTCACTAGCGGGAGCAGGGGTTTACGAGCAGTACTTC.

The chain uses TRBV29-1 and TRBJ2-1, with 10 bases lining up with TRBD2. Germline-derived CDR1 and CDR2 are SQVTM and ANQGSEA. The CDR3 has 15 amino acids. With 5 bases clipped from V and 7 bases from J, the junction kept 11 bases outside the gene matches. For the CDR3, the DNA is TGCAGCGTTCGGTTTCCCAGCGGGAGGGGTAATGAGCAGTTCTTC. Translation: CSVRFPSGRGNEQFF.

The chain carries TRBV27 and TRBJ2-1, with D perhaps matching TRBD2 (6 bases). CDR3 length: 16 residues. The ends were cut back, 7 bases at V and 0 bases at J, with 16 bases in the middle. In germline, CDR1 is MNHEY, CDR2 SMNVEV (reference sequence). CDR3 region: CASMGGSWSSYNEQFF. The DNA for the CDR3 is TGTGCCAGCATGGGAGGTAGCTGGAGCTCCTACAATGAGCAGTTCTTC.

The J gene is TRBJ2-3, the V gene TRBV28; 10 positions agree with TRBD2. The germline gives CDR1 MDHEN, CDR2 SYDVKM. The CDR3 spans 14 residues. J gave up 1 base and V 10 bases, and 5 bases lay outside the gene matches. CDR3 in DNA: TGTGCCACCGTGGGGACTAGCGGCACAGATACGCAGTATTTT. This gives the protein CATVGTSGTDTQYF.

This chain joins TRBV5-4 and TRBJ2-5; 11 bases map to TRBD1. The CDR3 extends over 15 amino acids. CDR1 is SGHNT and CDR2 is YYREEE in the germline V gene (reference sequence). V shed 4 bases and J 5 bases; nucleotides not matched to a gene: 7. The CDR3 DNA is TGTGCCAGCAGCCCTTGGACAGGGGGCGCGGAGACCCAGTACTTC. It encodes CASSPWTGGAETQYF.

The genes are TRBV7-9 and TRBJ1-6, with 8 bases that match TRBD1. V shed 3 bases, J shed 2 bases, and the junction held 3 bases outside the gene matches. The CDR3 loop spans 16 amino acids. Germline V gene lookup returns CDR1 SEHNR and CDR2 FQNEAQ (reference sequence). The CDR3 reads CASSLDRVAYNSPLHF. The CDR3 DNA sequence: TGTGCCAGCAGCTTGGACAGGGTAGCCTATAATTCACCCCTCCACTTT.

The V gene is TRBV5-6, the J gene TRBJ2-1; D is unclear. The CDR3 loop spans 13 amino acids. Looked up from germline, CDR1 is SGHDT and CDR2 is YYEEEE. The ends were cut back, 0 bases at V and 6 bases at J, with 7 bases in the middle. This CDR3 reads CASSLVQANEQFF. Here the CDR3 DNA reads TGTGCCAGCAGCTTGGTGCAGGCCAATGAGCAGTTCTTC. The whole variable domain, remainder taken from reference TRBV5-6 and TRBJ2-1, is DAGVTQSPTHLIKTRGQQVTLRCSPKSGHDTVSWYQQALGQGPQFIFQYYEEEERQRGNFPDRFSGHQFPNYSSELNVNALLLGDSALYLCASSLVQANEQFFGPGTRLTVL.

The CDR3 bases are TGTGCCAGCAGCTCCGGGACTCCGCAGCAGTACTTC. Protein sequence: CASSSGTPQQYF. V gene TRBV5-6 combines with J gene TRBJ2-7; D is perhaps TRBD2 (6 bases). Trimming cost V 3 bases and J 8 bases, with 12 bases left between them. This CDR3 spans 12 amino acids. Germline V lookup: CDR1 SGHDT, CDR2 YYEEEE. The full variable domain, completed using reference TRBV5-6 and TRBJ2-7, is DAGVTQSPTHLIKTRGQQVTLRCSPKSGHDTVSWYQQALGQGPQFIFQYYEEEERQRGNFPDRFSGHQFPNYSSELNVNALLLGDSALYLCASSSGTPQQYFGPGTRLTVT.

The chain carries TRBV9 and TRBJ1-2; 8 bases are a match to TRBD1. This CDR3 spans 12 amino acids. Germline assignment: CDR1 SGDLS and CDR2 YYNGEE. The V and J ends lost 6 bases and 5 bases, in that order; junction bases with no gene match: 3. The CDR3 nucleotides read TGTGCCAGCAACCAGGGGGCTTATGGCTACACCTTC. Its translation is CASNQGAYGYTF.

J is TRBJ2-7 and V is TRBV10-1, with TRBD2 matching over 11 bases. CDR3 length equals 16 residues. The ends lost 0 bases at V and 3 bases at J; junction bases unmatched: 4. The germline V gene encodes CDR1 WNHNN and CDR2 SYGVQD (reference sequence). CDR3 region: CASSESTSGDHYEQYF. CDR3 DNA: TGCGCCAGCAGTGAGTCGACTAGCGGGGATCACTACGAGCAGTACTTC.

This clone was seen once. V is TRBV7-9 and J is TRBJ2-5; D unclear. The CDR3 is 15 residues long. V lost 4 bases and J 4 bases, leaving 16 bases between the germline ends. Germline CDR1 SEHNR, CDR2 FQNEAQ (reference sequence). The CDR3 DNA reads TGTGCCAGCAGCTCGGCCCGGGCTATAGGAGAGACCCAGTACTTC. As protein: CASSSARAIGETQYF.

The genes are TRBV14 and TRBJ1-1; D unresolved. Trimming stripped 1 base from V and 4 bases from J, with 10 bases between. The CDR3 extends over 14 amino acids. Germline CDR1 and CDR2: SGHDN and FVKESK. CDR3 sequence: CASSQVEAGTEAFF. CDR3 nucleotides: TGTGCCAGCAGCCAAGTTGAAGCGGGCACTGAAGCTTTCTTT.

V usage is TRBV29-1 and J usage is TRBJ1-1; TRBD1 agrees at 8 bases. J was trimmed by 4 bases and V by 3 bases; bases with no gene match: 7. The CDR3 loop spans 14 amino acids. Germline CDR1 SQVTM, CDR2 ANQGSEA. CDR3 protein: CSVERQGAITEAFF. DNA for the CDR3: TGCAGCGTTGAGAGGCAGGGGGCAATCACTGAAGCTTTCTTT. The whole variable domain, filled in from reference TRBV29-1 and TRBJ1-1, reads SAVISQKPSRDICQRGTSLTIQCQVDSQVTMMFWYRQQPGQSLTLIATANQGSEATYESGFVIDKFPISRPNLTFSTLTVSNMSPEDSSIYLCSVERQGAITEAFFGQGTRLTVV.

By sample fraction, this clone is medium-sized. The V and J genes are TRBV6-5 and TRBJ1-5; D is possibly TRBD1 (6 bases). Germline assignment: CDR1 MNHEY and CDR2 SVGAGI. The CDR3 extends over 15 amino acids. Deletions cut 5 bases from V and 5 bases from J, with 16 bases between. The CDR3 region is CASSGGQGIHQPQHF. CDR3 DNA: TGTGCCAGCAGTGGGGGGCAGGGGATACATCAGCCCCAGCATTTT.

This chain uses TRBV28 with TRBJ2-3, with D possibly being TRBD1 (5 bases). The length of the CDR3 is 14 residues. Trimming stripped 3 bases from V and 2 bases from J, with 9 bases between. CDR1 is MDHEN and CDR2 is SYDVKM in the germline V gene. The CDR3 DNA reads as TGTGCCAGCAGTTTGATAGGGGACACAGATACGCAGTATTTT. It encodes CASSLIGDTDTQYF. The whole variable domain, filled in from reference TRBV28 and TRBJ2-3, reads DVKVTQSSRYLVKRTGEKVFLECVQDMDHENMFWYRQDPGLGLRLIYFSYDVKMKEKGDIPEGYSVSREKKERFSLILESASTNQTSMYLCASSLIGDTDTQYFGPGTRLTVL.

The J gene is TRBJ1-4, the V gene TRBV6-1; TRBD1 might be the D (5 bases). Germline loops: CDR1 MNHNS, CDR2 SASEGT. CDR3 length equals 19 residues. V lost 2 bases and J lost 0, with 19 bases in between. CDR3 sequence (DNA): TGTGCCAGCAGTGAAAACCAGGACACTTACGGGGCAACTAATGAAAAACTGTTTTTT. It codes for CASSENQDTYGATNEKLFF.

This chain links TRBV19 with TRBJ2-1, with 7 nucleotides matching TRBD2. The CDR3 totals 15 residues. With V trimmed by 5 bases and J by 4 bases, 8 bases remained unmatched. Per germline, CDR1 LNHDA and CDR2 SQIVND (reference sequence). CDR3 in DNA: TGTGCCAGTAGTTTAACTAGCGTCCTTTACAATGAGCAGTTCTTC. Its translation is CASSLTSVLYNEQFF.

The chain has TRBV5-6 and TRBJ2-7; D perhaps matches TRBD2 (7 bases). Trimming removed 2 bases at V and 1 base at J, with 10 bases between. The CDR3 is 14 amino acids. In germline, CDR1 is SGHDT, CDR2 YYEEEE. CDR3: CASSFGGPSYEQYF. The CDR3 nucleotides read TGTGCCAGCAGCTTCGGGGGGCCATCCTACGAGCAGTACTTC.

The genes are TRBV14 and TRBJ2-3; weak D call: TRBD2 (6 bases). CDR3 size: 17 residues. Trimming removed 1 base at V and 2 bases at J, with 16 bases between. Germline assignment: CDR1 SGHDN and CDR2 FVKESK. CDR3 DNA sequence: TGTGCCAGCAGCCAAGGGTTCGGGGGAGCCCTCACAGATACGCAGTATTTT. Translating gives CASSQGFGGALTDTQYF.

The chain combines TRBV5-1 with TRBJ1-1, with D perhaps matching TRBD1 (5 bases). V was pared by 2 bases and J by 8 bases, with 13 bases between. Germline CDR1 and CDR2: SGHRS and YFSETQ. The CDR3 extends over 13 amino acids. The CDR3 region is CASSFGGVGEAFF. CDR3 nucleotides: TGCGCCAGCAGCTTTGGAGGGGTCGGAGAAGCTTTCTTT.

This clone showed up just once. This chain links TRBV5-6 with TRBJ2-3; D gene uncertain. The CDR3 has 12 residues. The germline CDR1 and CDR2 sequences are SGHDT and YYEEEE. Trimming took 3 bases from V and 0 from J, leaving 2 bases between them. CDR3: CASSSSTDTQYF. DNA for the CDR3: TGTGCCAGCAGCTCTAGCACAGATACGCAGTATTTT.